This record covers a single T cell receptor (beta chain). This record belongs to a study of blood T cell repertoires in COVID-19. Turning to the study itself: Researchers got acute and convalescent COVID-19 samples from the United States, Italy and Spain. Sample material is recorded as cDNA or gDNA derived from T cells, B-cell-depleted T cells, or PBMCs.

The authors' processing: Reference gene primer amplification in the assay estimated nucleated cell counts. Measured with immunoSEQ multiplex PCR; TCRdb has only the in-frame clones, and not every one. From that table come the V and J calls and clone size; the DNA was used to work out D and trimming. Here the sample spans under 300,000 clones, about nine tenths being singletons. This TCR was sampled from a woman in her thirties with active or convalescent COVID-19. The sample consisted of peripheral blood.

The CDR3 DNA is TGCGCCAGCAGGGGGACAGGGATTGGCTACACCTTC. This translates into CASRGTGIGYTF. This rearrangement joins TRBV5-1 to TRBJ1-2, with 9 bases lining up with TRBD1. Trimming took 5 bases from V and 7 from J; bases not matched to a gene: 3. The CDR3 totals 12 residues. CDR1 is SGHRS, CDR2 YFSETQ, per germline.